This T cell receptor (beta chain) is from a study of T cell responses to AZD1222 COVID-19 vaccine. Clones were sequenced by immunoSEQ multiplex PCR, and TCRdb holds only the in-frame ones, with some missing. The sample has about 60,000 clones; 75% to 95% are singletons. Germline CDR1 is MNHEY and CDR2 is SVGAGI. V lost 8 bases, J lost 1 base, and 15 bases lay in between. This CDR3 contains 15 residues. The TCR sequence derives from an adult who received the MenACWY meningococcal vaccine as a control. Sequencing used peripheral blood, obtained 28 days after the second dose of the MenACWY control vaccine. The V gene is TRBV6-5, the J gene TRBJ1-5; maybe TRBD1 (6 bases). CDR3 nucleotide sequence: TGTGCCAGCGGAGTGTCAGGGGTGAGCAATCAGCCCCAGCATTTT. Translating it yields CASGVSGVSNQPQHF.